Shown below are 21 T cell receptor beta chains from a single sample sequenced in a study of T cell changes during pregnancy in multiple sclerosis. The protocol was immunoSEQ multiplex PCR, while the TCRdb copy is restricted to in-frame clones and leaves out a portion. The sample contains over 50,000 clones, around 92% of which appear only once. This specimen consisted of peripheral blood, obtained in the first trimester of pregnancy. These receptors were collected from a female donor with multiple sclerosis, enrolled in a pregnancy study.

This clone was found a few times. The chain joins TRBV18 to TRBJ1-3; D is uncertain. Germline loops: CDR1 KGHSH, CDR2 LQKENI. The germline V and J ends were trimmed by 3 bases and 1 base, with 13 bases remaining between them. This CDR3 is built from 16 residues. CDR3 loop: CASSPAGKTSGNTIYF. The DNA for the CDR3 is TGTGCCAGCTCACCGGCCGGAAAGACTTCTGGAAACACCATATATTTT.

The J gene is TRBJ1-1, the V gene TRBV27; no clear D gene. Trimming removed 3 bases at V and 5 bases at J, with 16 bases between. The CDR3 extends over 15 amino acids. The V gene's germline CDR1 is MNHEY and CDR2 SMNVEV (reference sequence). DNA for the CDR3: TGTGCCAGCAGTTTCGGCCCAGGTTTAAGGACTGAAGCTTTCTTT. This encodes CASSFGPGLRTEAFF.

The rearrangement links TRBV19 to TRBJ1-3; D uncertain. CDR1 is LNHDA, CDR2 SQIVND, per germline (reference sequence). CDR3 length equals 14 residues. The germline V and J ends were trimmed by 3 bases and 0 bases, with 6 bases remaining between them. CDR3 nucleotides: TGTGCCAGTAGTATCTCGGGCTCTGGAAACACCATATATTTT. Its translation: CASSISGSGNTIYF.

DNA of the CDR3: TGTGCCAGCAGTCCGGGACAGATCTCCTACGAGCAGTACTTC. It codes for CASSPGQISYEQYF. The V and J genes are TRBV6-5 and TRBJ2-7; 7 bases fit TRBD1. This CDR3 has 14 residues. The V segment lost 5 bases and the J segment 0 bases; nucleotides outside the gene matches: 4. Germline V lookup: CDR1 MNHEY, CDR2 SVGAGI.

The CDR3 nucleotides read TGTGCCAGCAGAGGGTTCGGGGGCTCCTACGAGCAGTACTTC. It translates to CASRGFGGSYEQYF. The rearrangement uses TRBV11-2 and TRBJ2-7, with D possibly being TRBD2 (6 bases). The CDR3 is 14 amino acids. Germline V gene data show CDR1 as SGHAT and CDR2 as FQNNGV. Trimming shortened V by 6 bases and J by 0 bases, and 12 bases separated the two germline ends.

V usage is TRBV7-2 and J usage is TRBJ1-1, with 8 bases aligning to TRBD1. Germline lookup yields CDR1 SGHTA and CDR2 FQGNSA. CDR3 length: 13 amino acids. Trimming removed 6 bases from V and 4 bases from J; junction bases left unmatched: 4. Here the CDR3 DNA reads TGTGCCAGCAGGCCTACAGGGGGCACTGAAGCTTTCTTT. Its protein is CASRPTGGTEAFF. The full variable domain, completed using reference TRBV7-2 and TRBJ1-1, is GAGVSQSPSNKVTEKGKDVELRCDPISGHTALYWYRQSLGQGLEFLIYFQGNSAPDKSGLPSDRFSAERTGGSVSTLTIQRTQQEDSAVYLCASRPTGGTEAFFGQGTRLTVV.

This chain joins TRBV19 and TRBJ1-5, with TRBD1 matching over 8 bases. Germline CDR1 LNHDA, CDR2 SQIVND (reference sequence). The CDR3 is made up of 15 amino acids. Unmatched junction bases numbered 8, after V lost 4 bases and J lost 6 bases. CDR3 residues: CASSTSRGRVQPQHF. Written as DNA, the CDR3 is TGTGCCAGTAGTACAAGCAGGGGGCGGGTTCAGCCCCAGCATTTT. Full variable domain (rest looked up from reference TRBV19 and TRBJ1-5): DGGITQSPKYLFRKEGQNVTLSCEQNLNHDAMYWYRQDPGQGLRLIYYSQIVNDFQKGDIAEGYSVSREKKESFPLTVTSAQKNPTAFYLCASSTSRGRVQPQHFGDGTRLSIL.

CDR3 protein: CASSPQSDRGETQYF. The CDR3 nucleotides are TGTGCCAGCAGCCCACAGTCGGACAGGGGAGAGACCCAGTACTTC. The rearrangement joins TRBV9 to TRBJ2-5; 9 bases line up with TRBD1. With 4 bases clipped from V and 4 bases from J, the junction kept 8 bases outside the gene matches. This CDR3 has 15 amino acids. The germline V gene encodes CDR1 SGDLS and CDR2 YYNGEE.

This sequence joins TRBV18 and TRBJ2-7; TRBD1 aligns across 12 bases. From germline, CDR1 is KGHSH and CDR2 LQKENI. The J segment lost 3 bases and the V segment lost 8 bases, leaving 8 bases of the junction unmatched. The CDR3 loop spans 15 amino acids. This CDR3 reads CASQGGTGGFYEQYF. In nucleotides, the CDR3 is TGTGCCAGCCAAGGAGGGACAGGGGGCTTCTACGAGCAGTACTTC.

The count of this clone is one. CDR3 bases: TGCGCCAGCAGTCACCACCGGGACAGGGGACCGTTGGGGCATTTT. It translates to CASSHHRDRGPLGHF. The chain links TRBV23-1 to TRBJ1-5; 10 positions match TRBD1. TRBV23-1 is identified as an open reading frame with a role that is uncertain. This CDR3 region has 15 residues. V dropped 3 bases and J dropped 15; count of bases not matched to a gene: 14.

The chain carries TRBV4-1 and TRBJ1-3; D remains unclear. CDR3 length equals 15 residues. Between the trimmed V and J ends, which lost 4 bases and 0 bases, there was a span of 10 bases. CDR1 is MGHRA, CDR2 YSYEKL, per germline. CDR3: CASSPGMSSGNTIYF. CDR3 nucleotides: TGCGCCAGCAGCCCAGGCATGTCCTCTGGAAACACCATATATTTT.

The chain links TRBV18 to TRBJ1-3; TRBD1 aligns across 10 bases. V was clipped by 3 bases and J by 7 bases; unmatched bases: 0. Germline lookup yields CDR1 KGHSH and CDR2 LQKENI. There are 13 residues in the CDR3. In DNA form, the CDR3 reads TGTGCCAGCTCACCGGGACAGGGGAACACCATATATTTT. Encoded protein: CASSPGQGNTIYF.

In DNA form, the CDR3 reads TGTGCCAGCAGTGAACGGTTTTCCTACGAGCAGTACTTC. Amino acid sequence: CASSERFSYEQYF. This chain connects TRBV2 to TRBJ2-7; D remains unclear. Germline-derived CDR1 and CDR2 are SNHLY and FYNNEI. The CDR3 is 13 residues long. V lost 2 bases and J 1 base, leaving 6 bases between the germline ends.

This clone came up a few times. This rearrangement joins TRBV7-9 to TRBJ1-1, with D hard to call. The germline V gene has CDR1 SEHNR and CDR2 FQNEAQ (reference sequence). The CDR3 contains 16 residues. Trimming removed 4 bases at V and 0 bases at J, with 15 bases between. The CDR3 DNA reads TGTGCCAGCAGCTCGCGGGCGGAGGAGATGAACACTGAAGCTTTCTTT. Protein sequence: CASSSRAEEMNTEAFF.

This clone was recorded once. The chain has TRBV9 and TRBJ1-2, with D maybe TRBD1 (6 bases). Trimming pared 4 bases from V and 2 bases from J, leaving 12 bases between. This CDR3 contains 14 residues. Germline assignment: CDR1 SGDLS and CDR2 YYNGEE. The CDR3 here is CASSPITGNYGYTF. For the CDR3, the DNA is TGTGCCAGCAGCCCCATTACAGGGAACTATGGCTACACCTTC.

The chain uses TRBV19 and TRBJ1-2, with D uncertain. The CDR3 totals 12 residues. V lost 5 bases to trimming and J lost 4 bases, with 8 bases between them. The germline gives CDR1 LNHDA, CDR2 SQIVND (reference sequence). The CDR3 protein is CASSRMAYGYTF. The DNA for the CDR3 is TGTGCCAGTAGTCGTATGGCCTATGGCTACACCTTC.

The chain employs TRBV7-2 and TRBJ2-5, with 12 bases that match TRBD2. Losses at the gene ends were 5 bases for V and 5 bases for J; bases not matched to a gene: 6. Germline CDR1 is SGHTA and CDR2 is FQGNSA. The CDR3 loop spans 15 amino acids. The CDR3, as DNA: TGTGCCAGCAGCCCGACTAGCGGGAGATCGGAGACCCAGTACTTC. Amino acid sequence: CASSPTSGRSETQYF.

The chain is built from TRBV7-2 and TRBJ2-1; 9 nucleotides match TRBD1. Trimming took 5 bases from V and 6 from J; bases not matched to a gene: 5. CDR1 and CDR2 (germline): SGHTA, FQGNSA. The CDR3 extends over 14 amino acids. CDR3 loop: CASSKGQGFNEQFF. In DNA, the CDR3 is TGTGCCAGCAGCAAGGGACAGGGTTTCAATGAGCAGTTCTTC. Together with reference TRBV7-2 and TRBJ2-1, the CDR3 gives the full variable domain: GAGVSQSPSNKVTEKGKDVELRCDPISGHTALYWYRQSLGQGLEFLIYFQGNSAPDKSGLPSDRFSAERTGGSVSTLTIQRTQQEDSAVYLCASSKGQGFNEQFFGPGTRLTVL.

The J gene is TRBJ2-2, the V gene TRBV7-6; 10 bases line up with TRBD2. V gave up 5 bases and J gave up 1 base; unmatched junction bases: 1. Germline values: CDR1 SGHVS, CDR2 FNYEAQ. CDR3 length equals 15 residues. The CDR3 loop reads CASSQREGNTGELFF. CDR3 bases: TGTGCCAGCAGCCAGCGGGAGGGGAACACCGGGGAGCTGTTTTTT.

This chain joins TRBV7-2 and TRBJ2-3; TRBD2 matches at 10 bases. J gave up 3 bases and V 5 bases, and 2 bases lay outside the gene matches. The CDR3 length is 14 residues. Germline V gene data show CDR1 as SGHTA and CDR2 as FQGNSA. The CDR3 region has the DNA TGTGCCAGCAGCGCGACTAGCGGGACAGATACGCAGTATTTT. This codes for CASSATSGTDTQYF.

V is TRBV6-1 and J is TRBJ2-1; 7 nucleotides align to TRBD2. V was clipped by 9 bases and J by 0 bases; unmatched bases: 8. The germline V gene encodes CDR1 MNHNS and CDR2 SASEGT. This CDR3 is 15 amino acids long. In DNA form, the CDR3 reads TGTGCCAGTAACCAGCGGGATCACTCCTACAATGAGCAGTTCTTC. It codes for CASNQRDHSYNEQFF.